Listed here are 20 T cell receptor beta chains from one sample, sequenced in a study of identical twins. TCRdb independently ran MiXCR on the 5' RACE reads; one entry per CDR3 protein. This table holds 1.5 million or so distinct CDR3 sequences, around 29% found once. The sample comprised cord blood. The receptors come from a newborn girl in good health.

This clonotype was seen a few times. The chain links TRBV29-1 to TRBJ2-7, with 9 positions matching TRBD1. V shed 2 bases and J 3 bases; nucleotides not matched to a gene: 5. CDR3 length: 14 amino acids. CDR1 is SQVTM, CDR2 ANQGSEA, per germline. The CDR3 spells CSVEPPTGGYEQYF. The CDR3 DNA sequence: TGCAGCGTTGAACCCCCGACAGGGGGCTACGAGCAGTACTTC.

In this sample, this clonotype turned up a few times. The V gene is TRBV20-1, the J gene TRBJ1-2; D might be TRBD1 (6 bases). The CDR3 runs to 14 residues. Trimming pared 2 bases from V and 1 base from J, leaving 11 bases between. Germline V gene sequence: CDR1 DFQATT, CDR2 SNEGSKA (reference sequence). CDR3 region: CSARIGRGNYGYTF. The CDR3 DNA sequence: TGCAGTGCTAGAATCGGCAGGGGTAACTATGGCTACACCTTC.

This clonotype was seen only once. The chain links TRBV29-1 to TRBJ2-1; no clear D gene. The germline V and J ends were trimmed by 0 bases and 5 bases, with 11 bases remaining between them. The germline CDR1 and CDR2 sequences are SQVTM and ANQGSEA. The CDR3 is 14 amino acids. CDR3 loop: CSVEDYARDNEQFF. The CDR3 DNA sequence: TGCAGCGTTGAAGATTATGCACGGGACAATGAGCAGTTCTTC.

The sample holds a few counts of this clonotype. This chain links TRBV6-2 or TRBV6-3 with TRBJ2-3, with 7 bases fitting TRBD1. Germline loops: CDR1 MNHEY, CDR2 SVGEGT. This CDR3 is 13 amino acids long. The trim removed 7 bases at V and 2 bases at J, leaving 3 bases unmatched. The CDR3 here is CASKDRFTDTQYF. DNA of the CDR3: TGTGCCAGCAAGGACAGGTTCACAGATACGCAGTATTTT.

This clonotype has just a few counts. V is TRBV20-1 and J is TRBJ2-5; no definite D call. The V end lost 5 bases, the J end lost 5 bases, and 12 bases lay between the germline ends. Germline assignment: CDR1 DFQATT and CDR2 SNEGSKA (reference sequence). This CDR3 has 12 residues. This CDR3 is CSALTHGETQYF. The DNA for the CDR3 is TGCAGTGCTTTAACGCATGGGGAGACCCAGTACTTC.

This clonotype was counted between two and nine times. This sequence joins TRBV20-1 and TRBJ1-1, with TRBD1 as a possible D gene (5 bases). Trimming removed 2 bases from V and 1 base from J, with 20 bases in between. The CDR3 spans 17 residues. Germline assignment: CDR1 DFQATT and CDR2 SNEGSKA (reference sequence). The CDR3 reads CSARRMEGIMRNTEAFF. The CDR3 bases are TGCAGTGCTAGACGAATGGAGGGGATCATGAGGAACACTGAAGCTTTCTTT.

This chain uses TRBV20-1 with TRBJ2-7; D is unclear. CDR3 length equals 14 residues. Trimming removed 0 bases from V and 10 bases from J, with 19 bases in between. Germline V gene sequence: CDR1 DFQATT, CDR2 SNEGSKA (reference sequence). The CDR3 is CSARDRPGPKAQYF. The CDR3 DNA is TGCAGTGCTAGAGATAGGCCAGGCCCTAAGGCCCAGTACTTC.

V is TRBV5-1 and J is TRBJ2-1; D might be TRBD2 (6 bases). V lost 7 bases to trimming and J lost 10 bases, with 15 bases between them. The CDR3 totals 12 residues. The germline gives CDR1 SGHRS, CDR2 YFSETQ. In DNA form, the CDR3 reads TGCGCCAGCGGGACTGAATCCTACGAGCAGTTCTTC. Its translation is CASGTESYEQFF.

The sample holds a few counts of this clonotype. The chain links TRBV10-3 to TRBJ2-1; a possible D gene is TRBD1 (6 bases). The J call may be in error: the DNA end matches TRBJ2-7 better. The length of the CDR3 is 12 residues. Germline values: CDR1 ENHRY, CDR2 SYGVKD. CDR3 amino acids: CAIGGSYNEQYF. In nucleotides, the CDR3 is TGTGCCATCGGGGGCTCCTACAATGAGCAGTACTTC.

A few counts support this clonotype. A read error may account for a junction end that differs from germline. The CDR3 reads CAISELGSYNGQFF. Written as DNA, the CDR3 is TGTGCCATCAGTGAATTGGGCTCCTACAATGGGCAGTTCTTC. The rearrangement joins TRBV10-3 to TRBJ2-1; D remains unclear. CDR1 and CDR2 from the germline V gene are ENHRY and SYGVKD. This CDR3 comprises 14 residues.

The chain employs TRBV12-3 or TRBV12-4 and TRBJ2-7; TRBD2 agrees at 7 bases. The length of the CDR3 is 15 residues. The V gene end was trimmed by 6 bases and the J gene end by 1 base; junction bases not matched to a gene: 9. The CDR3 DNA reads TGTGCCAGCAGCTCCTCTAGACTAGCATCCTACGAGCAGTACTTC. It encodes CASSSSRLASYEQYF.

The rearrangement joins TRBV28 to TRBJ2-5, with D unresolved. The germline V gene has CDR1 MDHEN and CDR2 SYDVKM. The V gene lost 1 base and the J gene lost 11 bases, with 23 bases spanning the gap. The CDR3 covers 16 residues. CDR3 bases: TGTGCCAGCAGTTTATCGGGCCTACTCTCCTACAATGAGCAGTACTTC. This encodes CASSLSGLLSYNEQYF.

This clonotype has only a few counts. The DNA is left out, because the CDR3 cannot be placed on it with certainty; the CDR3 is given as TCRdb lists it. This sequence joins TRBV5-1 and TRBJ2-3; the table gives TRBD1 as D, unverified against the DNA. The CDR3 length equals 17 residues, ends included. Germline CDR1 SGHRS, CDR2 YFSETQ. The CDR3 sequence is CASSLFALGTATDTRYF.

This clonotype was detected only a few times. The genes are TRBV20-1 and TRBJ2-5; tentative D call: TRBD2 (6 bases). This CDR3 is built from 13 residues. Germline assignment: CDR1 DFQATT and CDR2 SNEGSKA (reference sequence). Trimming took 6 bases from V and 5 from J, leaving 16 bases between them. This chain's CDR3 is CSAETRSWETQYF. CDR3 in DNA: TGCAGTGCAGAGACTAGGAGTTGGGAGACCCAGTACTTC.

As regards this clonotype: This may come from a read error, since a much larger clone is one base off. V usage is TRBV12-3 or TRBV12-4 and J usage is TRBJ2-1; 11 bases are a match to TRBD2. This CDR3 region has 13 residues. Losses at the gene ends were 11 bases for V and 7 bases for J; bases not matched to a gene: 7. The DNA for the CDR3 is TGTGCCTGCACGACTAGCGGGATGAATGAGCAGTTCTTC. The encoded protein is CACTTSGMNEQFF.

This chain uses TRBV5-1 with TRBJ2-7, with 7 bases fitting TRBD1. Unmatched junction bases numbered 6, after V lost 4 bases and J lost 2 bases. The CDR3 loop spans 14 amino acids. Germline V gene sequence: CDR1 SGHRS, CDR2 YFSETQ. This CDR3 reads CASSTRDRAYEQYF. The CDR3 DNA sequence: TGCGCCAGCAGCACCCGGGACAGAGCCTACGAGCAGTACTTC. The complete variable domain, with remaining parts taken from reference TRBV5-1 and TRBJ2-7, reads KAGVTQTPRYLIKTRGQQVTLSCSPISGHRSVSWYQQTPGQGLQFLFEYFSETQRNKGNFPGRFSGRQFSNSRSEMNVSTLELGDSALYLCASSTRDRAYEQYFGPGTRLTVT.

As concerns this clonotype: The conserved phenylalanine or tryptophan is not found at the CDR3 terminus, so this likely reflects a read error. J is TRBJ1-5 and V is TRBV11-1; 7 bases are a match to TRBD1. The length of the CDR3 is 14 residues. V gave up 5 bases and J gave up 2 bases; unmatched junction bases: 3. Germline loops: CDR1 SGHAT, CDR2 FQDESV (reference sequence). The CDR3 loop reads CASSHRGGNQPQHL. As DNA, the CDR3 is TGTGCCAGCAGCCACAGGGGAGGCAATCAGCCCCAGCATTTA.

The gene calls are TRBV19 and TRBJ2-1; 10 bases fit TRBD2. The length of the CDR3 is 15 residues. Germline V lookup: CDR1 LNHDA, CDR2 SQIVND (reference sequence). Trimming took 4 bases from V and 5 from J; bases not matched to a gene: 5. This chain's CDR3 is CASSTPGLANNEQFF. In DNA, the CDR3 is TGTGCCAGTAGTACCCCGGGACTAGCGAACAATGAGCAGTTCTTC.

The chain joins TRBV10-3 to TRBJ2-2; D gene unclear. With 1 base removed from V and 1 base from J, the gap between germline ends came to 7 bases. CDR1 and CDR2 (germline): ENHRY, SYGVKD. The CDR3 contains 15 residues. In DNA, the CDR3 is TGTGCCATCAGTGAGTGGCCCAGGAACACCGGGGAGCTGTTTTTT. Translation gives CAISEWPRNTGELFF.

The chain links TRBV3-1 to TRBJ2-7; either TRBD1 or TRBD2 may supply D (5 bases each). V lost 5 bases and J lost 7, with 15 bases in between. Germline CDR1 LGHDT, CDR2 YNNKEL (reference sequence). This CDR3 contains 13 residues. The CDR3: CASSTRGGNEQYF. The CDR3 region has the DNA TGTGCCAGCAGCACCCGGGGCGGCAATGAGCAGTACTTC.